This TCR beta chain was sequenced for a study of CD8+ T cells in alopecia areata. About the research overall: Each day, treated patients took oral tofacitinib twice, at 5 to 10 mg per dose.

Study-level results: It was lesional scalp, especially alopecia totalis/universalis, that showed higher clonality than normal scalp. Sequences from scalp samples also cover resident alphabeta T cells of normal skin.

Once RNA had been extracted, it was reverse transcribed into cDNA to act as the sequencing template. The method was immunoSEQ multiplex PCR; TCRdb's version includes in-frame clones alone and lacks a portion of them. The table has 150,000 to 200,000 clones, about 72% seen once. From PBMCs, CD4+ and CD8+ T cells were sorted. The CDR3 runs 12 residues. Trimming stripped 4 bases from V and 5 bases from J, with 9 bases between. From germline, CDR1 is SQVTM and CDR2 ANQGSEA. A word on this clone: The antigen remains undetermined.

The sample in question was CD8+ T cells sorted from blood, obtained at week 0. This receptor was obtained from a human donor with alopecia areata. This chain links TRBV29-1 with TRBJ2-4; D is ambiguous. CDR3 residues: CSVVGQENIQYF. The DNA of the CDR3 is TGCAGCGTTGTGGGCCAAGAAAACATTCAGTACTTC.